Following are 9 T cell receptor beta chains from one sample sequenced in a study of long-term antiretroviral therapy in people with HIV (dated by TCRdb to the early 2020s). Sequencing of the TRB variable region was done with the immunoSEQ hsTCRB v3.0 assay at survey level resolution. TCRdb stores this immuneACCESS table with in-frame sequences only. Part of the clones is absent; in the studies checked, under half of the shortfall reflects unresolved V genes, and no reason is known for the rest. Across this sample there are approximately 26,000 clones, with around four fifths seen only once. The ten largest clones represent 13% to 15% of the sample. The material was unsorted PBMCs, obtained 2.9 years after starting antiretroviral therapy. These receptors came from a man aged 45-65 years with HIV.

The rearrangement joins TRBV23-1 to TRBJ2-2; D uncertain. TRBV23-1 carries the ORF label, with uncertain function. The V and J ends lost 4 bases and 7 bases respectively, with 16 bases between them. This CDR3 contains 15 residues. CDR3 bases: TGCGCCAGCAGTCCGGGCGACCTCCCCGGCGGGGAGCTGTTTTTT. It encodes CASSPGDLPGGELFF.

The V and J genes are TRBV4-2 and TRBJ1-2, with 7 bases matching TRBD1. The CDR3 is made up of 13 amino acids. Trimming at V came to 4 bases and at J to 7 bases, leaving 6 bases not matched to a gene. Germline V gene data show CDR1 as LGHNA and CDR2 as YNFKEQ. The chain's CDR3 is CASSRTTGSGYTF. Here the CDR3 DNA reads TGTGCCAGCAGCCGGACGACAGGGAGTGGCTACACCTTC.

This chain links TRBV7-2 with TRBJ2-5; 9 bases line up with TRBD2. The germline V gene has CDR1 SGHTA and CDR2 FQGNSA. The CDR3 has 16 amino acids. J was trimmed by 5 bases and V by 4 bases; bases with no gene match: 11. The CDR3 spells CASSSSRAGGIETQYF. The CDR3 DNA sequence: TGTGCCAGCAGCTCCTCTCGAGCGGGGGGCATCGAGACCCAGTACTTC. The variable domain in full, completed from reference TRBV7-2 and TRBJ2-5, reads GAGVSQSPSNKVTEKGKDVELRCDPISGHTALYWYRQSLGQGLEFLIYFQGNSAPDKSGLPSDRFSAERTGGSVSTLTIQRTQQEDSAVYLCASSSSRAGGIETQYFGPGTRLLVL.

The CDR3 bases are TGTGCCAGCAGTAGGGCAGGGGCCGACCTTAACTATGGCTACACCTTC. Translated: CASSRAGADLNYGYTF. The V and J genes are TRBV28 and TRBJ1-2, with TRBD1 as a possible D gene (6 bases). This CDR3 spans 16 amino acids. Trimming removed 5 bases from V and 1 base from J, with 17 bases in between. Per germline, CDR1 MDHEN and CDR2 SYDVKM.

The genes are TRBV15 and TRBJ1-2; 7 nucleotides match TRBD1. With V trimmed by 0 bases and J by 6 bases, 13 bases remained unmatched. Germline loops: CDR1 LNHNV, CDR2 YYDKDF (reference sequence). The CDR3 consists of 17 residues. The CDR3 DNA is TGTGCCACCAGCAGAGATCAGTTATCGGTACAGGGGAATGGCTACACCTTC. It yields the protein CATSRDQLSVQGNGYTF.

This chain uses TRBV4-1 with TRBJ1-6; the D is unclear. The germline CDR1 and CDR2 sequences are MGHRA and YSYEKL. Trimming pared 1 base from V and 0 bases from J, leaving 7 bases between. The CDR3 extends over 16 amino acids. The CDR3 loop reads CASSQVGSSYNSPLHF. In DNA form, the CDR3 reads TGCGCCAGCAGCCAAGTCGGTAGCTCCTATAATTCACCCCTCCACTTT.

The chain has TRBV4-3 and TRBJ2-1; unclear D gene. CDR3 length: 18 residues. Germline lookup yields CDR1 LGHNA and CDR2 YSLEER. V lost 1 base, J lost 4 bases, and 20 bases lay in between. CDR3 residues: CASSQVSSVSRIYNEQFF. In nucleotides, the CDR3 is TGCGCCAGCAGCCAAGTGTCGTCCGTCAGCCGAATATACAATGAGCAGTTCTTC.

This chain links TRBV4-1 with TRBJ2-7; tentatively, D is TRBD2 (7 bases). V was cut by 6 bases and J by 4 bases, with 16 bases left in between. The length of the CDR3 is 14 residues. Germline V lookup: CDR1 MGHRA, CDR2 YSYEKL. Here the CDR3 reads CASSHEGGGYEQYF. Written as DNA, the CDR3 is TGCGCCAGCAGTCACGAGGGGGGAGGGTACGAGCAGTACTTC.

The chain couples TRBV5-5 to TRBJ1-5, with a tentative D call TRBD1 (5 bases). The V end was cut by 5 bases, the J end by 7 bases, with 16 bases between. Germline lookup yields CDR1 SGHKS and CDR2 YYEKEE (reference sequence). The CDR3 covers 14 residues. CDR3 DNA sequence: TGTGCCAGCAGTTCCGGGGAGGGGAGCCAGCCCCAGCATTTT. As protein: CASSSGEGSQPQHF.